The 12 T cell receptor beta chains below all came from one sample that was sequenced in a study of OX40 agonist ivuxolimab in advanced cancers. Profiled with immunoSEQ multiplex PCR; TCRdb holds only in-frame clones, not every one. The profile covers roughly 42,000 clones, with 80% to 95% appearing a single time and 13% to 15% taken by the ten largest. The starting material was CD4+ or CD8+ T cells sorted from blood, obtained in a trial of the OX40 agonist ivuxolimab. The receptors shown here come from an adult with an advanced solid tumor such as melanoma, head and neck, liver or kidney cancer.

A few counts support this clone. The V gene is TRBV15, the J gene TRBJ1-5; D gene ambiguous. The CDR3 totals 15 residues. From germline, CDR1 is LNHNV and CDR2 YYDKDF (reference sequence). V lost 6 bases and J lost 2, with 14 bases in between. CDR3 DNA sequence: TGTGCCACCAGTCATTACATAAGCGGCAATCAGCCCCAGCATTTT. This sequence encodes CATSHYISGNQPQHF.

The V and J genes are TRBV6-5 and TRBJ1-1; D uncertain. The CDR3 is 10 amino acids. The germline V gene has CDR1 MNHEY and CDR2 SVGAGI. V dropped 9 bases and J dropped 7 bases, with 9 bases sitting between them. The CDR3 DNA follows: TGTGCCAGTTCAGAGTATGAAGCTTTCTTT. As protein: CASSEYEAFF.

The rearrangement links TRBV11-3 to TRBJ2-1, with TRBD2 matching over 11 bases. Trimming removed 1 base from V and 8 bases from J; junction bases left unmatched: 7. Germline-derived CDR1 and CDR2 are SGHNT and YENEEA. This CDR3 region has 16 residues. CDR3 loop: CASSLGLAGGGDEQFF. The CDR3 DNA is TGTGCCAGCAGCTTAGGCCTAGCGGGAGGAGGCGATGAGCAGTTCTTC. The full variable domain, in which reference TRBV11-3 and TRBJ2-1 provide the parts outside the CDR3, is EAGVVQSPRYKIIEKKQPVAFWCNPISGHNTLYWYLQNLGQGPELLIRYENEEAVDDSQLPKDRFSAERLKGVDSTLKIQPAELGDSAVYLCASSLGLAGGGDEQFFGPGTRLTVL.

The gene calls are TRBV6-4 and TRBJ2-1; TRBD2 might be the D (6 bases). The germline gives CDR1 MRHNA, CDR2 SNTAGT. V lost 6 bases and J lost 3, with 9 bases in between. The CDR3 extends over 13 amino acids. DNA for the CDR3: TGTGCCAGCAGCGGGGGAGACTACAATGAGCAGTTCTTC. This encodes CASSGGDYNEQFF.

V usage is TRBV27 and J usage is TRBJ2-2; D is unresolved. Germline values: CDR1 MNHEY, CDR2 SMNVEV (reference sequence). The germline V and J ends were trimmed by 5 bases and 8 bases, with 6 bases remaining between them. CDR3 length: 11 residues. CDR3: CASSKGGELFF. In nucleotides, the CDR3 is TGTGCCAGCAGTAAGGGTGGGGAGCTGTTTTTT.

J is TRBJ2-1 and V is TRBV19, with a tentative D call TRBD2 (6 bases). The ends were cut back, 5 bases at V and 6 bases at J, with 8 bases in the middle. The CDR3 consists of 12 residues. The germline CDR1 and CDR2 sequences are LNHDA and SQIVND (reference sequence). In DNA form, the CDR3 reads TGTGCCAGTAGTGGGGGGTTCAATGAGCAGTTCTTC. It translates to CASSGGFNEQFF.

The chain carries TRBV19 and TRBJ1-5; D possibly corresponds to TRBD1 (5 bases). Germline V gene lookup returns CDR1 LNHDA and CDR2 SQIVND (reference sequence). The V and J ends lost 3 bases and 0 bases respectively, with 12 bases between them. The CDR3 is 16 residues long. CDR3 nucleotides: TGTGCCAGTAGTATTTCCAGGGAGCTTAGCAATCAGCCCCAGCATTTT. Translated: CASSISRELSNQPQHF.

V is TRBV6-6 and J is TRBJ1-6; D may be TRBD1 (5 bases). The germline V and J ends were trimmed by 0 bases and 9 bases, with 12 bases remaining between them. CDR1 and CDR2 from the germline V gene are MNHNY and SVGAGI (reference sequence). There are 15 residues in the CDR3. For the CDR3, the DNA is TGTGCCAGCAGTTACTCGGGGGACCGTTCTTCACCCCTCCACTTT. It yields the protein CASSYSGDRSSPLHF.

J is TRBJ1-2 and V is TRBV7-9; maybe TRBD1 (6 bases). V lost 6 bases and J 7 bases, leaving 15 bases between the germline ends. CDR1 SEHNR and CDR2 FQNEAQ come from the germline V gene (reference sequence). CDR3 length: 13 residues. The DNA for the CDR3 is TGTGCCAGCAGTGCAGGGGATTATCGTGGCTACACCTTC. Protein sequence: CASSAGDYRGYTF.

This chain joins TRBV7-2 and TRBJ2-7, with 9 bases lining up with TRBD2. The CDR3 has 15 amino acids. The junction had 7 bases not matched to a gene; V was cut back by 4 bases and J by 3 bases. CDR1 is SGHTA, CDR2 FQGNSA, per germline. CDR3: CASSSDGLANYEQYF. The CDR3 nucleotides are TGTGCCAGCAGCTCCGACGGACTAGCGAACTACGAGCAGTACTTC.

The chain links TRBV7-9 to TRBJ1-1, with D perhaps TRBD1 (5 bases). Trimming cost V 4 bases and J 1 base, with 16 bases left between them. Germline CDR1 reads SEHNR; CDR2 reads FQNEAQ (reference sequence). CDR3 length: 16 amino acids. The CDR3, as DNA: TGTGCCAGCAGCTCCGGCTTAGGAGGGGAGAACACTGAAGCTTTCTTT. This translates into CASSSGLGGENTEAFF. Filled out from reference TRBV7-9 and TRBJ1-1, the complete variable domain reads DTGVSQNPRHKITKRGQNVTFRCDPISEHNRLYWYRQTLGQGPEFLTYFQNEAQLEKSRLLSDRFSAERPKGSFSTLEIQRTEQGDSAMYLCASSSGLGGENTEAFFGQGTRLTVV.

The chain combines TRBV5-1 with TRBJ2-7; either TRBD1 or TRBD2 may fit D (5 bases each). Germline V lookup: CDR1 SGHRS, CDR2 YFSETQ. This CDR3 is 13 amino acids long. Trimming shortened V by 3 bases and J by 3 bases, and 10 bases separated the two germline ends. The CDR3 bases are TGCGCCAGCAGCTGGGACGTCCTCTACGAGCAGTACTTC. Translated: CASSWDVLYEQYF.